The source of this T cell receptor delta chain is a study of γδ T cells in repeated Plasmodium falciparum infection. The wider study: Sampling occurred at baseline, pre-infection for selected infections, and 21 days post-infection. Broader study findings: Repeated controlled infections reportedly drove waves of new clonotype selection in Vdelta2-negative, mostly Vdelta1+, gammadelta repertoires. Vgamma9/Vdelta2+ repertoires stayed stably polyclonal over time and infection.

Sequencing covered both gamma and delta TCR chains per sample. TCRdb re-called clones from the multiplex PCR reads via CATT. The table lists 90,000 or so delta-chain clones, less than 1% of them singletons. Of note for this clone: The antigen is undetermined.

CDR1 and CDR2 (germline): GEAIGNYY, EKD. Trimming removed 1 base from V and 2 bases from J; junction bases left unmatched: 5. The CDR3 covers 16 residues. Flow sorting of PBMC yielded separate Vgamma9/Vdelta2+ and Vdelta2-negative gammadelta T cell populations for bulk repertoire analysis. This clonotype was sampled from a pool of human donors (malaria-infected and uninfected, not separated). The V call is TRDV2, the J call TRDJ1; TRDD3 aligns across 11 bases. The J gene is not listed in TCRdb, so it was assigned here from a DNA match to germline. What was sequenced was gamma-delta T cells from blood. Written as DNA, the CDR3 is TGTGCCTGTGACACACTGGGGGATAGCACGACCGATAAACTCATCTTT. This encodes CACDTLGDSTTDKLIF.